What follows describes a single TCR beta chain. Antigen specificity is unknown. The data were taken from a study of T cell repertoires in cytomegalovirus infection. For the study at large: It can be stated that public TCR beta signatures indicated CMV infection as well as a matching HLA type. The study, taken as a whole, reports: Ex vivo responses were dominated by HLA-C-restricted CMV-specific TCR beta clonotypes. There were carriers of CMV plus the relevant HLA, and cumulative public TCR beta family frequency identified them.

V lost 6 bases and J lost 6, with 12 bases in between. The germline V gene encodes CDR1 SGHAT and CDR2 FQNNGV. The length of the CDR3 is 12 residues. One entry per CDR3 protein results from TCRdb running MiXCR on the reads. The table lists approximately 200,000 distinct CDR3 sequences, 28% of them singletons. The chain recombines TRBV11-2 with TRBJ2-7; D might be TRBD1 (6 bases). Sequences were obtained from PBMCs. The clonotype originates from a human donor in good health (CMV status not recorded). Some clones in this sample may be carry-over from other donors' samples. The DNA of the CDR3 is TGTGCCAGCAGTCGCAGGGGAATCGAGCAGTACTTC. Protein product: CASSRRGIEQYF.